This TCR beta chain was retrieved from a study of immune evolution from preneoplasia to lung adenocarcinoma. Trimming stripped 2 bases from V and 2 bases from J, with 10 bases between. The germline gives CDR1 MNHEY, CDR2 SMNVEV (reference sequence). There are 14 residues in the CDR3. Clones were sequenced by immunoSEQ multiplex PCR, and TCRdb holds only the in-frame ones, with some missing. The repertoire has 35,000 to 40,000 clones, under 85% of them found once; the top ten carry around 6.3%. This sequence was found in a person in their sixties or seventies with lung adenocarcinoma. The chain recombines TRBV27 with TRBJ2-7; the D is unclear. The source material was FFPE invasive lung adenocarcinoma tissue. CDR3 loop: CASSLNGQTYEQYF. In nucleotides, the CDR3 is TGTGCCAGCAGTTTAAATGGGCAGACCTACGAGCAGTACTTC.